The clone carrying this TCR delta chain is medium-sized within its sample. This specimen belongs to a study of gamma-delta T cells after stem cell transplantation. This CDR3 is built from 18 residues. Germline loops: CDR1 GEAIGNYY, CDR2 EKD. V lost 1 base and J lost 3; bases outside the gene matches: 12. TCRdb fed the RT-PCR reads into CATT to redo clone calling. Of 1,500 or so delta-chain clones detected, over 20% appear once; the ten largest clones hold about a third. The specimen sequenced was gamma-delta T cells. This clonotype was obtained from a human donor. It is not recorded whose cells these are; they may come from a transplant donor. This chain links TRDV2 with TRDJ1; 11 bases are shared with TRDD3. The CDR3 loop reads CACDTLMGDTQPPDKLIF. The CDR3 DNA reads TGTGCCTGTGACACTCTCATGGGGGATACGCAGCCACCCGATAAACTCATCTTT.